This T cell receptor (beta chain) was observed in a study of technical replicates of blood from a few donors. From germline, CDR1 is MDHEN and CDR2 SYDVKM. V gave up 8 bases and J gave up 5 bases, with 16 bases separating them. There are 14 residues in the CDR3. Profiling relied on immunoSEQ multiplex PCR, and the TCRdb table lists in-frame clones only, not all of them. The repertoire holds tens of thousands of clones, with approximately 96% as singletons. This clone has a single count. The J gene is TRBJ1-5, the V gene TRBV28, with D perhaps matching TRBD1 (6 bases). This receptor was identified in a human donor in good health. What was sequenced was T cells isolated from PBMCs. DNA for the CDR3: TGTGCCAGCTATTCACAGGGAGGGTATCAGCCCCAGCATTTT. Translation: CASYSQGGYQPQHF.